Reported below is one TCR beta chain. Antigen specificity is unknown. The data originate from a study of beta chain features in type 1 diabetes. Points from the study as a whole: Patients with Type 1 diabetes showed moderately but significantly shorter TCRB CDR3s in all four CD4+ subsets. Within the patient group, naive, central memory and Treg TCRB repertoires appeared more similar to each other than within healthy donors.

Sequencing targeted expressed TCRB transcripts, as all isolated RNA had been reverse transcribed. TCRdb's table, derived via immunoSEQ multiplex PCR, lists solely in-frame clones and lacks some. The sample contains a few hundred thousand clones, around a fifth of which appear only once. The CDR3 length is 15 residues. Germline CDR1 and CDR2: SGHNT and YYREEE (reference sequence). Losses at the gene ends were 6 bases for V and 9 bases for J; bases not matched to a gene: 14. A CD45RO/CCR7/CD25/CD127/CD95/CD27 panel sorted naive, central memory, regulatory and stem cell-like memory CD4+ cells. Purity (above 95%) was reached by all sorted populations.

This receptor was identified in a young woman in good health. This rearrangement joins TRBV5-4 to TRBJ2-1, with TRBD2 matching 8 bases. Material: naive CD4+ T cells from blood. The CDR3, as DNA: TGTGCCAGCACTCAGAGAAGGGCGGGAGGTATTGAGCAGTTCTTC. As protein: CASTQRRAGGIEQFF.